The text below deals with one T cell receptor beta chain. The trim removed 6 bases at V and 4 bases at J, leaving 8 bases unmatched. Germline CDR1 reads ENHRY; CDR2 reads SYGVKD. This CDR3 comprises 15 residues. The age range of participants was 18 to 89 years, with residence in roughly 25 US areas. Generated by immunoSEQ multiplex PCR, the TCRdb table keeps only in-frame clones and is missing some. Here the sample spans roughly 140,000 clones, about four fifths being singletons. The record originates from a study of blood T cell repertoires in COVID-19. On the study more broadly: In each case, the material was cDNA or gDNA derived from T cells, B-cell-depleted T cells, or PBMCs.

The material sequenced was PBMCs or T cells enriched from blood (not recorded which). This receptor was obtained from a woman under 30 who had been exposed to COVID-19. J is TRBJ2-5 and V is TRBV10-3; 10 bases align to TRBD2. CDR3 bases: TGTGCCATCAGGGACTTAGCGGGAGGAGGAGAGACCCAGTACTTC. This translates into CAIRDLAGGGETQYF.